This T cell receptor (beta chain) was sequenced in a study of cytomegalovirus exposure and HLA in healthy donors. As for the study in general: There were 90 million to 140 million unique TCR beta sequences, drawn from approximately 180 million T cells, in an earlier analysis. Study-level results: Cytomegalovirus association was listed for 150 to 200 TCR beta chains.

Worth noting for this clone: The antigen is undetermined.

This CDR3 is built from 15 residues. Germline V CDR1 and CDR2: SGHTA, FQGNSA. Germline trimming cut 3 bases from V and 4 bases from J; bases unmatched to any gene: 3. With 60 Vbeta and 13 Jbeta primers, the PCR was carried out. Using immunoSEQ multiplex PCR, the repertoire was profiled, and TCRdb retains in-frame clones only, with some absent. This sample's table has around 150,000 clones. The chain recombines TRBV7-2 with TRBJ1-6; 7 bases match TRBD1. The sequence was collected from a woman aged 55-75 years in good health and CMV-seronegative. Sequences were obtained from PBMCs. CDR3 sequence reads: CASSFGGQYNSPLHF. As DNA, the CDR3 is TGTGCCAGCAGCTTCGGGGGACAGTATAATTCACCCCTCCACTTT.